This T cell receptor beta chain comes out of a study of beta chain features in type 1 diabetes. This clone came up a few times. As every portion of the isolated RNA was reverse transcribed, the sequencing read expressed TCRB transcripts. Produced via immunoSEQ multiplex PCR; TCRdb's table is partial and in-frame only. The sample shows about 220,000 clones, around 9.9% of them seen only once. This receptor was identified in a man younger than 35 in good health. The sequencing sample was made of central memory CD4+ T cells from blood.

The CDR3 is CASSAMVVYYNEQFF. The CDR3 DNA reads TGTGCCAGCAGCGCTATGGTAGTATACTACAATGAGCAGTTCTTC. The V and J genes are TRBV7-2 and TRBJ2-1; D is ambiguous. Germline CDR1 reads SGHTA; CDR2 reads FQGNSA. This CDR3 comprises 15 residues. V gave up 5 bases and J gave up 3 bases, with 14 bases separating them.